The entry below gives a single TCR beta chain sequence along with its context. What antigen it recognizes has not been identified. Base quality data are lacking; no much larger clone is found one base away. The time point label here, explained by the study, means: baseline before oral tofacitinib. Lesional scalp punch biopsies and peripheral blood were obtained from alopecia areata patients. PBMCs were isolated by density centrifugation and stained for CD3, CD4 and CD8, and CD4+ and CD8+ T cells were sorted on a FACSAria. CDR1 and CDR2, looked up from the germline V gene, are ENHRY and SYGVKD. V was cut back by 10 bases and J by 4 bases, leaving a gap of 14 bases between them. The cysteine opens and the phenylalanine closes a CDR3 of 12 amino acids. Left in the record is the CDR3 DNA by itself, 36 bases read in frame from the first base. Libraries were prepared through the immunoSEQ multiplex PCR assay. For TCR sequencing, RNA was extracted from every sample and reverse transcribed into cDNA to serve as template. SuperScript III was used for first-strand cDNA synthesis, primed with a 2:1 mix of oligo-dT and random hexamers. Amplification bias was assessed with a synthetic immune receptor repertoire, and residual bias was removed computationally. In the paper's pipeline: Raw reads were preprocessed to remove errors, and CDR3 was defined by IMGT conventions from the conserved cysteine to phenylalanine. To get clonality, Shannon entropy was normalized by log2 of the number of productive unique TCRs and the result was subtracted from 1. Scalp TCRbeta sequences were cross-referenced with sorted blood CD4 and CD8 repertoires so that the CD4 or CD8 identity of scalp clones could be inferred. Imported from immuneACCESS, the table was reduced by TCRdb to in-frame sequences with V and J called. These copies leave out some clones; in studies compared against another copy, an unresolved V gene accounts for under half, and the cause of the remainder is not known. That table supplies the V and J calls and clone size; D and trimming were determined from the DNA. The sample table records 200,000 to 250,000 clones; about 68% of these occur just once. The ten top clones hold 1% to 1.5% of the sample.

The data originate from a study of CD8+ T cells in alopecia areata (dated by TCRdb to between 2017 and 2018). With respect to the entire study: The treated patients took part in an open-label pilot trial in which moderate-to-severe alopecia areata was treated with oral tofacitinib at 5 to 10 mg twice daily. The study used high-throughput TCRbeta sequencing to examine T cell clonal expansion in alopecia areata, in both the C3H/HeJ mouse model and human patients. Clonality in the scalp was compared among normal scalp (n=4), patchy alopecia areata scalp (n=8), and alopecia totalis/universalis scalp (n=8). The RNA source kit depended on sample type: the PAXgene miRNA kit for fixed scalp, the miRNeasy kit for PBMCs, and the RNeasy kit for mouse skin. TCRbeta CDR3 regions were amplified by immunoSEQ multiplex PCR using 35 Vbeta forward and 13 Jbeta reverse primers. Biopsies were taken from tofacitinib-treated patients at baseline and again at 4 and 24 weeks into treatment, and several of those patients also had a later scalp biopsy. Scalp tissue and sorted CD4+ and CD8+ peripheral blood T cells from patchy and totalis/universalis alopecia areata patients and from healthy controls were covered by human TCRbeta sequencing. Tofacitinib was given for 6 to 18 months, followed by 6 months of follow-up off drug to assess delayed response and recurrence. Summary of the overall study and its limitations: Shared TCR sequences between patients were less evident than in mice, which may be partly attributable to HLA diversity in the patient population. Compared with normal scalp, lesional scalp, particularly in alopecia totalis/universalis, had higher clonality and more expanded CD8+ clones, which suggests antigenic drive. Resident alphabeta T cells in normal human skin are also sequenced, complicating scalp TCR repertoire analysis, unlike mouse skin dominated by gammadelta T cells.

The clonotype comes from a human donor with alopecia areata. This sample comprised CD4+ T cells sorted from blood, obtained at week 0. The rearrangement joined TRBV10-3 to TRBJ2-7, and possibly TRBD1, on 6 matching bases. The CDR3 here reads CASSSQGYEQYF. The DNA sequence follows: TGTGCCAGCTCTTCACAGGGTTACGAGCAGTACTTC.